This T cell receptor (beta chain) was obtained from a study of blood T cell repertoires in COVID-19 (dated by TCRdb to about 2020). Describing the broader study: Collaborator samples came from the United States, Italy and Spain and covered acute and convalescent phases of COVID-19. The repertoires were made available in a free public database intended to serve as a resource for research on the immune response to SARS-CoV-2. A de-identified subject ID, COVID-19 status, age in years and sex were almost always included in the sample metadata. The samples were drawn from two sources: the first 160 participants of the ongoing ImmuneRACE study, and 1,000 to 1,500 subjects contributed by 6 global collaborators. Subjects who had been exposed to COVID-19, were actively infected with it, or had recovered from it provided the deeply sampled blood TCRbeta repertoires that made up the dataset. The material from the prospective study consisted of cDNA or gDNA derived from T cells, B-cell-depleted T cells, or PBMCs. Where HLA class I and class II types were available, the types were taken from metadata supplied by the sample provider, not from assay-based typing. The investigation overall reported the following: How much clinical and demographic metadata was included differed by source and by participant, and the metadata was provided uncurated.

This clone showed up just a few times. What antigen it recognizes has not been identified. Within one base of it there is no much larger clone, and no base qualities were kept. Inclusive of the bounding cysteine and phenylalanine, the CDR3 is 12 residues long. The entry retains the CDR3 DNA only, 36 bases that are in frame from base 1. The germline ends are 16 bases apart after V is trimmed by 10 bases and J by 7 bases. CDR1 and CDR2, looked up from the germline V gene (reference sequence), are LNHDA and SQIVND. The immunoSEQ Assay, a bias-controlled multiplex PCR, was used to amplify TCRbeta CDR3 regions from genomic DNA. Per the authors' processing: Nucleated cell counts per sample were estimated from amplification of reference gene primers within the assay. To quantify the absolute abundance of each unique TCRbeta CDR3 rearrangement, sequence reads were collapsed and filtered. For each sample, productive Simpson clonality was calculated as the square root of Simpson's diversity index across productive rearrangements. TCRdb re-hosts the immuneACCESS table, in-frame sequences only. Its copies lack some clones; in the studies checked, an unresolved V gene accounts for under half of them, and the cause for the rest is not known. That table supplies the V and J calls and clone size; D and trimming were determined from the DNA. Present in this sample are approximately 190,000 clones, roughly 87% of which were seen just once. 6.5% to 9.5% of the sample lies in the top ten.

One collaborating source in Seattle enrolled patients during active infection and followed them longitudinally through the course of disease. The collaborating institutions used their own protocols to collect whole blood in K2EDTA tubes. For TCRbeta analysis, collaborators shipped samples as frozen whole blood, isolated PBMCs, or DNA extracted from either of those sample types. This TCR came from a woman aged 60-75 years with COVID-19, enrolled during active disease. The chain uses TRBV19 and TRBJ2-5; the D gene is perhaps TRBD1, from 6 matching bases. The sequenced sample consisted of peripheral blood. The DNA sequence is as follows: TGTGCCACGAGTACAGGGTTGGCGACCCAGTACTTC. The translation is CATSTGLATQYF.